The 32 T cell receptor beta chains given below trace back to one sample, sequenced in a study of PD-1 blockade in classical Hodgkin lymphoma. The time point: cycle 4 day 1 (C4D1), after around six weeks of nivolumab. There was relapse after autologous stem cell transplantation in every patient, and there was variation in brentuximab vedotin exposure. Only in-frame clones appear in the TCRdb table, and some are missing; sequencing was by immunoSEQ multiplex PCR. The table shows some 45,000 clones, with approximately 78% occurring only once. The starting material was peripheral blood mononuclear cells (PBMCs), obtained before the fourth cycle of nivolumab. These receptors were collected from a human donor with classical Hodgkin lymphoma.

The V call is TRBV7-9, the J call TRBJ2-1, with TRBD2 matching over 9 bases. CDR1 SEHNR and CDR2 FQNEAQ come from the germline V gene (reference sequence). The CDR3 loop spans 13 amino acids. Trimming at V came to 5 bases and at J to 8 bases, leaving 4 bases not matched to a gene. This CDR3 is CASSRAGGYEQFF. The DNA for the CDR3 is TGTGCCAGCAGCCGCGCGGGGGGGTATGAGCAGTTCTTC.

This sequence joins TRBV7-9 and TRBJ2-3; 12 bases agree with TRBD2. The germline gives CDR1 SEHNR, CDR2 FQNEAQ (reference sequence). The CDR3 is made up of 16 amino acids. The V and J ends lost 4 bases and 0 bases, in that order; junction bases with no gene match: 2. The chain's CDR3 is CASSSSGGASTDTQYF. The CDR3 region has the DNA TGTGCCAGCAGCTCTAGCGGGGGGGCTAGCACAGATACGCAGTATTTT.

The gene calls are TRBV19 and TRBJ1-2; 9 bases align to TRBD1. V was clipped by 5 bases and J by 8 bases; unmatched bases: 9. Germline V gives CDR1 LNHDA, CDR2 SQIVND (reference sequence). The length of the CDR3 is 14 residues. The CDR3 DNA reads as TGTGCCAGTAGTCCGGGACAGGGTGTAGGAGGCTACACCTTC. It specifies CASSPGQGVGGYTF.

The chain recombines TRBV11-3 with TRBJ2-2, with 10 positions matching TRBD2. V shed 3 bases, J shed 7 bases, and the junction held 5 bases outside the gene matches. The CDR3 runs 15 residues. Germline V lookup: CDR1 SGHNT, CDR2 YENEEA. The CDR3 coding sequence is TGTGCCAGCAGCTTGGGGGGGACTAGCGTCGGGGAGCTGTTTTTT. It is translated as CASSLGGTSVGELFF.

V usage is TRBV9 and J usage is TRBJ1-1; tentatively, D is TRBD1 (5 bases). The V gene's germline CDR1 is SGDLS and CDR2 YYNGEE. The CDR3 is 14 residues long. V shed 4 bases and J shed 3 bases, with 13 bases lying between them. The CDR3 region is CASSIGVSDTEAFF. CDR3 nucleotide sequence: TGTGCCAGCAGCATAGGGGTGTCGGACACTGAAGCTTTCTTT.

The chain has TRBV5-8 and TRBJ1-5; D remains unclear. The germline CDR1 and CDR2 sequences are SGHTS and YDEGEE. V lost 0 bases and J 3 bases, leaving 13 bases between the germline ends. CDR3 size: 16 residues. The DNA of the CDR3 is TGTGCCAGCAGCTTGGTGGGCGGTTACATCAATCAGCCCCAGCATTTT. Protein: CASSLVGGYINQPQHF.

This rearrangement joins TRBV19 to TRBJ2-3, with D tentatively TRBD1 (5 bases). Germline V gives CDR1 LNHDA, CDR2 SQIVND (reference sequence). The CDR3 length is 13 residues. The ends were cut back, 3 bases at V and 5 bases at J, with 9 bases in the middle. CDR3 amino acids: CASSMWTLDTQYF. Here the CDR3 DNA reads TGTGCCAGTAGTATGTGGACATTAGATACGCAGTATTTT.

The chain recombines TRBV4-3 with TRBJ1-6; D might be TRBD1 (6 bases). The CDR3 is made up of 13 amino acids. Germline lookup yields CDR1 LGHNA and CDR2 YSLEER. V was pared by 1 base and J by 9 bases, with 7 bases between. The CDR3 sequence: CASSQAGASPLHF. The DNA of the CDR3 is TGCGCCAGCAGCCAAGCAGGGGCTTCACCCCTCCACTTT.

The J gene is TRBJ2-2, the V gene TRBV2; tentative D call: TRBD1 (5 bases). CDR1 and CDR2 from the germline V gene are SNHLY and FYNNEI. The CDR3 is made up of 15 amino acids. Trimming removed 2 bases from V and 7 bases from J, with 14 bases in between. The DNA of the CDR3 is TGTGCCAGCAGTGAAACCAGGGTGTCGGTCGGGGAGCTGTTTTTT. Translating gives CASSETRVSVGELFF.

The rearrangement uses TRBV6-6 and TRBJ1-1; no reliable D call. V was pared by 6 bases and J by 0 bases, with 8 bases between. The CDR3 contains 13 residues. Germline V lookup: CDR1 MNHNY, CDR2 SVGAGI (reference sequence). CDR3 nucleotide sequence: TGTGCCAGCAGAGAAACAGTGAACACTGAAGCTTTCTTT. Amino acid sequence: CASRETVNTEAFF.

This chain links TRBV5-1 with TRBJ1-6; D gene ambiguous. This CDR3 region has 14 residues. Trimming took 4 bases from V and 5 from J, leaving 10 bases between them. Looked up from germline, CDR1 is SGHRS and CDR2 is YFSETQ. The CDR3 DNA is TGCGCCAGCAGCGGAGCCATGAATAATTCACCCCTCCACTTT. The encoded protein is CASSGAMNNSPLHF.

The chain combines TRBV11-2 with TRBJ2-3, with D uncertain. The CDR3 extends over 15 amino acids. Trimming took off 3 bases at V and 6 bases at J, with 16 bases between the two ends. The germline CDR1 and CDR2 sequences are SGHAT and FQNNGV. CDR3 bases: TGTGCCAGCAGCTTCCCGTGGTCGGTATCCGATACGCAGTATTTT. This encodes CASSFPWSVSDTQYF.

The gene calls are TRBV15 and TRBJ1-5; D ambiguous. This CDR3 has 12 residues. Germline CDR1 LNHNV, CDR2 YYDKDF (reference sequence). The ends were cut back, 0 bases at V and 5 bases at J, with 2 bases in the middle. The CDR3 DNA reads as TGTGCCACCAGCAGAGATTATCAGCCCCAGCATTTT. This sequence encodes CATSRDYQPQHF. Variable domain in full (rest from reference TRBV15 and TRBJ1-5): DAMVIQNPRYQVTQFGKPVTLSCSQTLNHNVMYWYQQKSSQAPKLLFHYYDKDFNNEADTPDNFQSRRPNTSFCFLDIRSPGLGDTAMYLCATSRDYQPQHFGDGTRLSIL.

This clone was observed a handful of times. At the DNA level, this CDR3 is encoded by other sequences in the same sample as well. The rearrangement joins TRBV28 to TRBJ2-7; D unresolved. The CDR3 contains 11 residues. CDR1 is MDHEN and CDR2 is SYDVKM in the germline V gene. Trimming stripped 6 bases from V and 0 bases from J, with 3 bases between. Written as DNA, the CDR3 is TGTGCCAGCAGGGGCTCCTACGAGCAGTACTTC. Its translation is CASRGSYEQYF. The complete variable domain, with remaining parts taken from reference TRBV28 and TRBJ2-7, reads DVKVTQSSRYLVKRTGEKVFLECVQDMDHENMFWYRQDPGLGLRLIYFSYDVKMKEKGDIPEGYSVSREKKERFSLILESASTNQTSMYLCASRGSYEQYFGPGTRLTVT.

The chain recombines TRBV9 with TRBJ2-1; 8 bases align to TRBD2. Germline lookup yields CDR1 SGDLS and CDR2 YYNGEE. CDR3 length equals 16 residues. V trimming: 2 bases; J trimming: 2 bases; junction bases outside the gene matches: 6. CDR3 sequence: CASSVTLAGPYNEQFF. The CDR3 DNA reads TGTGCCAGCAGCGTCACATTAGCGGGGCCCTACAATGAGCAGTTCTTC.

The chain combines TRBV6-5 with TRBJ2-7, with D maybe TRBD2 (6 bases). The length of the CDR3 is 14 residues. Trimming pared 7 bases from V and 0 bases from J, leaving 13 bases between. The germline V gene encodes CDR1 MNHEY and CDR2 SVGAGI. CDR3 coding DNA: TGTGCCAGCACCCGGGCGGGGCTCTCCTACGAGCAGTACTTC. Translation gives CASTRAGLSYEQYF.

Written as DNA, the CDR3 is TGCGCCAGCAGCCAAGATCCGGCGGGGGGCTATTACAATGAGCAGTTCTTC. Translated: CASSQDPAGGYYNEQFF. The chain couples TRBV4-3 to TRBJ2-1; TRBD2 matches 8 bases. J lost 4 bases, V lost 0 bases, and 8 bases had no gene match. In germline, CDR1 is LGHNA, CDR2 YSLEER. The CDR3 totals 17 residues.

The chain couples TRBV5-1 to TRBJ2-1, with 7 bases aligning to TRBD2. The junction had 18 bases not matched to a gene; V was cut back by 3 bases and J by 0 bases. This CDR3 is 20 amino acids long. CDR1 is SGHRS and CDR2 is YFSETQ in the germline V gene. DNA for the CDR3: TGCGCCAGCAGCTCAGTGGGCGGCGCGGGGGTCCAGAGCTCCTACAATGAGCAGTTCTTC. It specifies CASSSVGGAGVQSSYNEQFF.

To note about this clone: Other DNA sequences from this sample encode an identical CDR3 as well. The chain carries TRBV5-1 and TRBJ2-5; D not certain. The J call may be incorrect, as the DNA end agrees better with TRBJ2-7. The germline V gene has CDR1 SGHRS and CDR2 YFSETQ. The CDR3 covers 14 residues. The DNA of the CDR3 is TGCGCCAGCAGCTTGGCTGGCTCCTCCTACGAGCAGTACTTC. It encodes CASSLAGSSYEQYF.

The rearrangement joins TRBV6-4 to TRBJ2-3; 7 positions match TRBD2. Losses at the gene ends were 6 bases for V and 6 bases for J; bases not matched to a gene: 6. The length of the CDR3 is 13 residues. Germline assignment: CDR1 MRHNA and CDR2 SNTAGT. The DNA for the CDR3 is TGTGCCAGCAGAAGGACTAGAGAGGATACGCAGTATTTT. This codes for CASRRTREDTQYF.

V is TRBV5-5 and J is TRBJ1-1, with D tentatively TRBD1 (5 bases). The CDR3 length is 17 residues. The germline gives CDR1 SGHKS, CDR2 YYEKEE (reference sequence). The V and J ends lost 1 base and 3 bases respectively, with 19 bases between them. CDR3 sequence: CASSLPFPLGGDTEAFF. CDR3 in DNA: TGTGCCAGCAGCTTGCCGTTTCCGCTCGGAGGGGACACTGAAGCTTTCTTT. The full variable domain, completed using reference TRBV5-5 and TRBJ1-1, is DAGVTQSPTHLIKTRGQQVTLRCSPISGHKSVSWYQQVLGQGPQFIFQYYEKEERGRGNFPDRFSARQFPNYSSELNVNALLLGDSALYLCASSLPFPLGGDTEAFFGQGTRLTVV.

The rearrangement joins TRBV19 to TRBJ2-7; no firm D call. The CDR3 has 14 amino acids. V was pared by 4 bases and J by 3 bases, with 13 bases between. CDR1 is LNHDA and CDR2 is SQIVND in the germline V gene (reference sequence). The CDR3 DNA follows: TGTGCCAGTAGTACCGGGTCCAATAACTACGAGCAGTACTTC. It is translated as CASSTGSNNYEQYF.

CDR3 residues: CASSQVGGSTGELFF. The DNA of the CDR3 is TGTGCCAGCAGCCAAGTCGGGGGGAGCACCGGGGAGCTGTTTTTT. The chain uses TRBV4-2 and TRBJ2-2; TRBD2 matches 7 bases. CDR3 size: 15 residues. With V trimmed by 1 base and J by 4 bases, 3 bases remained unmatched. The germline V gene encodes CDR1 LGHNA and CDR2 YNFKEQ.

The chain recombines TRBV4-3 with TRBJ1-4; TRBD1 matches 8 bases. Germline trimming cut 0 bases from V and 7 bases from J; bases unmatched to any gene: 4. Germline lookup yields CDR1 LGHNA and CDR2 YSLEER. CDR3 length equals 15 residues. In DNA form, the CDR3 reads TGCGCCAGCAGCCAAGATCGGACAGGGAGTGAAAAACTGTTTTTT. Translated: CASSQDRTGSEKLFF.

This clone was seen a single time. The chain recombines TRBV27 with TRBJ2-7, with 9 nucleotides matching TRBD1. The CDR3 runs to 14 residues. The V segment lost 6 bases and the J segment 6 bases; nucleotides outside the gene matches: 9. From germline, CDR1 is MNHEY and CDR2 SMNVEV (reference sequence). CDR3 loop: CASSSGTGRAEQYF. The CDR3 bases are TGTGCCAGCAGCTCCGGGACAGGGAGGGCCGAGCAGTACTTC.

CDR3 nucleotide sequence: TGTGCCAGTCGACGGAACACTGAAGCTTTCTTT. It translates to CASRRNTEAFF. This chain uses TRBV19 with TRBJ1-1, with D uncertain. Germline V gives CDR1 LNHDA, CDR2 SQIVND (reference sequence). The CDR3 is made up of 11 amino acids. Trimming removed 8 bases at V and 1 base at J, with 5 bases between.

This chain uses TRBV5-1 with TRBJ2-1, with D perhaps matching TRBD2 (6 bases). The V end was cut by 2 bases, the J end by 9 bases, with 18 bases between. The CDR3 covers 15 residues. Germline V gene lookup returns CDR1 SGHRS and CDR2 YFSETQ. CDR3 amino acids: CASSLLLAPAGEQFF. The CDR3 coding sequence is TGCGCCAGCAGCTTACTCCTAGCGCCTGCGGGTGAGCAGTTCTTC.

This sequence joins TRBV7-2 and TRBJ1-1; TRBD1 might be the D (6 bases). With 3 bases removed from V and 1 base from J, the gap between germline ends came to 15 bases. CDR1 and CDR2 (germline): SGHTA, FQGNSA. This CDR3 contains 16 residues. The CDR3: CASSFAPRTANTEAFF. The CDR3 DNA sequence: TGTGCCAGCAGCTTCGCCCCGAGGACAGCGAACACTGAAGCTTTCTTT. The full variable domain, its missing parts supplied by reference TRBV7-2 and TRBJ1-1, is GAGVSQSPSNKVTEKGKDVELRCDPISGHTALYWYRQSLGQGLEFLIYFQGNSAPDKSGLPSDRFSAERTGGSVSTLTIQRTQQEDSAVYLCASSFAPRTANTEAFFGQGTRLTVV.

V usage is TRBV2 and J usage is TRBJ1-2; D is unresolved. The CDR3 contains 13 residues. Germline CDR1 and CDR2: SNHLY and FYNNEI. V dropped 3 bases and J dropped 4 bases, with 9 bases sitting between them. This CDR3 is CASSDLGTYGYTF. DNA of the CDR3: TGTGCCAGCAGTGATCTTGGTACCTATGGCTACACCTTC.

Here the CDR3 DNA reads TGTGCCAGCAGCTTACAGGGGGCGCCTAATTCACCCCTCCACTTT. It specifies CASSLQGAPNSPLHF. The V and J genes are TRBV7-2 and TRBJ1-6, with TRBD1 identical over 8 bases. The CDR3 has 15 amino acids. Germline V gene sequence: CDR1 SGHTA, CDR2 FQGNSA. The trim removed 2 bases at V and 6 bases at J, leaving 3 bases unmatched.

The V and J genes are TRBV7-3 and TRBJ2-3, with 10 bases identical to TRBD1. The CDR3 is 16 amino acids. The junction had 9 bases not matched to a gene; V was cut back by 5 bases and J by 4 bases. Per germline, CDR1 SGHTA and CDR2 FQGTGA. Here the CDR3 DNA reads TGTGCCAGCAGCCAGGGTGGCGGGACAGGGGCAGATACGCAGTATTTT. It translates to CASSQGGGTGADTQYF.

This sequence joins TRBV7-3 and TRBJ2-2; D is perhaps TRBD2 (5 bases). This CDR3 comprises 17 residues. Trimming removed 5 bases at V and 1 base at J, with 17 bases between. Looked up from germline, CDR1 is SGHTA and CDR2 is FQGTGA. CDR3 in DNA: TGTGCCAGCAGCCCAACCCCCCCGGGATGGAACACCGGGGAGCTGTTTTTT. Protein product: CASSPTPPGWNTGELFF.